Following are 20 T cell receptor beta chains from one sample sequenced in a study of CD8 T cells in ankylosing spondylitis. TCRdb used MiXCR to reprocess the 5' RACE reads, holding one entry per CDR3 protein. Of some 270,000 distinct CDR3 sequences listed, under 20% are singletons. Input material: blood, either unsorted or a sorted T cell fraction (not recorded which). These TCRs come from a male donor with ankylosing spondylitis or in good health (not recorded which).

The gene calls are TRBV7-6 and TRBJ2-5, with TRBD2 identical over 10 bases. Germline loops: CDR1 SGHVS, CDR2 FNYEAQ. V gave up 4 bases and J gave up 2 bases; unmatched junction bases: 1. This CDR3 has 14 amino acids. The CDR3 spells CASSWTSGQETQYF. The CDR3 coding sequence is TGTGCCAGCAGCTGGACTAGCGGTCAAGAGACCCAGTACTTC.

The sample holds a few counts of this clonotype. This sequence joins TRBV28 and TRBJ2-1; 9 nucleotides match TRBD2. The ends lost 7 bases at V and 2 bases at J; junction bases unmatched: 12. The CDR3 consists of 17 residues. Germline-derived CDR1 and CDR2 are MDHEN and SYDVKM. The CDR3 region is CASTTGASGIAYNEQFF. DNA for the CDR3: TGTGCCAGCACTACCGGGGCTAGCGGGATCGCCTACAATGAGCAGTTCTTC. Full variable domain (rest looked up from reference TRBV28 and TRBJ2-1): DVKVTQSSRYLVKRTGEKVFLECVQDMDHENMFWYRQDPGLGLRLIYFSYDVKMKEKGDIPEGYSVSREKKERFSLILESASTNQTSMYLCASTTGASGIAYNEQFFGPGTRLTVL.

This clonotype has a handful of counts. The rearrangement links TRBV4-1 to TRBJ2-7; 8 bases are shared with TRBD2. The CDR3 runs 15 residues. CDR1 and CDR2 from the germline V gene are MGHRA and YSYEKL. V shed 0 bases and J 6 bases; nucleotides not matched to a gene: 7. The CDR3 loop is CASSQDRREEGEQYF. Here the CDR3 DNA reads TGCGCCAGCAGCCAAGATAGGCGGGAGGAGGGCGAGCAGTACTTC.

This clonotype was counted only a few times. This chain connects TRBV5-1 to TRBJ2-1, with D maybe TRBD2 (6 bases). The germline V gene encodes CDR1 SGHRS and CDR2 YFSETQ. The CDR3 sequence is 13 residues long. The V end was cut by 4 bases, the J end by 12 bases, with 17 bases between. CDR3 region: CASSGDSDVRQFF. The CDR3 nucleotides are TGCGCCAGCAGCGGGGACTCTGACGTCAGGCAGTTCTTC.

This clonotype was counted at least ten times. The chain carries TRBV3-1 and TRBJ1-2; no definite D call. The germline CDR1 and CDR2 sequences are LGHDT and YNNKEL (reference sequence). The CDR3 is 16 amino acids. V was shortened by 2 bases and J by 0 bases, with 13 bases between the two germline ends. DNA of the CDR3: TGTGCCAGCAGCCAATTGCCGGACCCGGCTAACTATGGCTACACCTTC. As protein: CASSQLPDPANYGYTF.

The chain is built from TRBV11-1 and TRBJ2-1; no clear D. This CDR3 contains 13 residues. Germline CDR1 reads SGHAT; CDR2 reads FQDESV (reference sequence). Trimming removed 3 bases from V and 4 bases from J, with 7 bases in between. The CDR3 bases are TGTGCCAGCAGCTTGGTACAGTACAATGAGCAGTTCTTC. As protein: CASSLVQYNEQFF.

In its sample, this clonotype was seen a few times. The rearrangement uses TRBV4-3 and TRBJ2-6; D uncertain. The germline gives CDR1 LGHNA, CDR2 YSLEER. The CDR3 has 17 residues. V was pared by 1 base and J by 0 bases, with 10 bases between. The CDR3 loop is CASSQAPFSSGANVLTF. The DNA of the CDR3 is TGCGCCAGCAGCCAAGCCCCGTTTAGCTCTGGGGCCAACGTCCTGACTTTC.

This clonotype appeared many times. The V gene is TRBV12-3 or TRBV12-4, the J gene TRBJ1-1; D is uncertain. The CDR3 is 12 residues long. V was shortened by 7 bases and J by 4 bases, with 10 bases between the two germline ends. This chain's CDR3 is CASTQWSTEAFF. The DNA of the CDR3 is TGTGCCAGCACCCAATGGAGCACTGAAGCTTTCTTT.

This clonotype was recorded at least ten times. The V and J genes are TRBV25-1 and TRBJ1-6; no definite D call. Germline CDR1 MGHDK, CDR2 SYGVNS. This CDR3 has 16 residues. V was clipped by 3 bases and J by 7 bases, with 16 bases between them. The CDR3 sequence: CASSDPTGPGNSPLHF. The CDR3 nucleotides read TGTGCCAGCAGTGACCCAACCGGGCCGGGGAATTCACCCCTCCACTTT.

This clonotype was observed a handful of times. The rearrangement uses TRBV2 and TRBJ1-5, with 8 nucleotides matching TRBD1. The CDR3 length is 14 residues. Germline V lookup: CDR1 SNHLY, CDR2 FYNNEI. The J segment lost 7 bases and the V segment lost 7 bases, leaving 9 bases of the junction unmatched. The CDR3 sequence: CASNGGQGIQPQHF. The CDR3 DNA follows: TGTGCCAGCAACGGAGGACAGGGTATACAGCCCCAGCATTTT.

The chain joins TRBV4-1 to TRBJ2-7; a weak D match, TRBD1 (6 bases). V dropped 0 bases and J dropped 5 bases, with 11 bases sitting between them. The CDR3 is made up of 14 amino acids. Germline V gene lookup returns CDR1 MGHRA and CDR2 YSYEKL. This chain's CDR3 is CASSQDARDNEQYF. CDR3 coding DNA: TGCGCCAGCAGCCAAGATGCCAGGGACAACGAGCAGTACTTC.

There are a few counts of this clonotype. V usage is TRBV6-5 and J usage is TRBJ2-3, with a possible D match to TRBD2 (6 bases). V shed 0 bases and J shed 8 bases, with 21 bases lying between them. The CDR3 sequence is 17 residues long. The V gene's germline CDR1 is MNHEY and CDR2 SVGAGI. CDR3 in amino acids: CASSYSHYGGNAGTQYF. CDR3 sequence (DNA): TGTGCCAGCAGTTACTCCCATTATGGGGGGAATGCGGGTACGCAGTATTTT.

This clonotype came up once. V is TRBV19 and J is TRBJ2-7; 7 bases map to TRBD1. Germline V gene lookup returns CDR1 LNHDA and CDR2 SQIVND (reference sequence). The V gene end was trimmed by 2 bases and the J gene end by 5 bases; junction bases not matched to a gene: 12. The CDR3 is 16 amino acids. CDR3 coding DNA: TGTGCCAGTAGTATAATCGTGGGACAGAGTGAAGACGAGCAGTACTTC. Amino acids: CASSIIVGQSEDEQYF.

The chain employs TRBV29-1 and TRBJ1-1; 7 bases fit TRBD1. This CDR3 has 14 amino acids. V lost 6 bases to trimming and J lost 0 bases; unmatched junction nucleotides: 7. In germline, CDR1 is SQVTM, CDR2 ANQGSEA. CDR3 protein: CSVEDRNLNTEAFF. CDR3 bases: TGCAGCGTAGAGGACAGGAACTTGAACACTGAAGCTTTCTTT.

This clonotype appeared many times. This chain uses TRBV12-5 with TRBJ2-7, with TRBD1 as a possible D gene (5 bases). Germline values: CDR1 LGHNT, CDR2 FRNRAP. Trimming shortened V by 0 bases and J by 2 bases, and 11 bases separated the two germline ends. This CDR3 is 15 amino acids long. The chain's CDR3 is CASGLVAGFPYEQYF. The CDR3 nucleotides read TGTGCTAGTGGTTTGGTGGCAGGGTTCCCCTACGAGCAGTACTTC.

The rearrangement joins TRBV4-3 to TRBJ2-3; D is perhaps TRBD1 (5 bases). Germline V gene data show CDR1 as LGHNA and CDR2 as YSLEER. The CDR3 totals 16 residues. The ends were cut back, 0 bases at V and 0 bases at J, with 10 bases in the middle. The CDR3 loop is CASSQDWSGSTDTQYF. Written as DNA, the CDR3 is TGCGCCAGCAGCCAAGATTGGTCAGGGAGCACAGATACGCAGTATTTT.

The chain employs TRBV11-2 and TRBJ2-7; 7 nucleotides agree with TRBD2. The J segment lost 5 bases and the V segment lost 0 bases, leaving 13 bases of the junction unmatched. The germline V gene has CDR1 SGHAT and CDR2 FQNNGV. This CDR3 comprises 17 residues. CDR3 in DNA: TGTGCCAGCAGCTTAGAACTAGCGAATCAACAGCGACACGAGCAGTACTTC. Encoded protein: CASSLELANQQRHEQYF.

The chain links TRBV13 to TRBJ2-1; a weak D match, TRBD2 (7 bases). The germline gives CDR1 PRHDT, CDR2 FYEKMQ (reference sequence). There are 14 residues in the CDR3. The V and J ends lost 1 base and 6 bases respectively, with 10 bases between them. The CDR3 region has the DNA TGTGCCAGCAGCTTAGAGGGAGGGGGCAATGAGCAGTTCTTC. This codes for CASSLEGGGNEQFF.

Details on this clonotype: Given a much more abundant clone one base away, this may be a read error. This CDR3 is missing its conserved last phenylalanine or tryptophan, likely due to a read error. The V and J genes are TRBV27 and TRBJ1-2, with TRBD1 matching over 10 bases. The germline V gene encodes CDR1 MNHEY and CDR2 SMNVEV (reference sequence). Trimming cost V 5 bases and J 4 bases; bases outside gene matches: 4. The CDR3 is 14 residues long. CDR3 amino acids: CASSPGTGVYGYTL. In DNA form, the CDR3 reads TGTGCCAGCAGTCCCGGGACAGGGGTCTATGGCTACACCTTG.

This clonotype has just a few counts. The chain couples TRBV12-3 or TRBV12-4 to TRBJ2-5; 7 positions match TRBD2. There are 15 residues in the CDR3. Trimming removed 5 bases from V and 5 bases from J; junction bases left unmatched: 11. CDR3: CASSPIPGGSETQYF. For the CDR3, the DNA is TGTGCCAGCAGTCCTATCCCGGGGGGTTCGGAGACCCAGTACTTC.